Listed below are T cell receptor beta chains from one sample, sequenced in a study of OX40 agonist ivuxolimab in advanced cancers. TCRdb's copy holds only in-frame clones and misses some; the assay was immunoSEQ multiplex PCR. The repertoire includes 20,000 to 25,000 clones, around 87% of them detected once, and about 16% sits in the top ten. Sequenced material: CD4+ or CD8+ T cells sorted from blood, taken in a trial of the OX40 agonist ivuxolimab. The source is an adult with an advanced solid tumor such as melanoma, head and neck, liver or kidney cancer. CDR3s include the opening cysteine and the closing phenylalanine or tryptophan. A D gene is named only where the DNA matches it firmly. Where a row states a size, it is once, few, many or the class of an expanded clone; other rows omit it.

abundance: .
v_gene: TRBV29-1
j_gene: TRBJ2-1
d_gene: TRBD2
CDR3nt: TGCAGCGTTGAAATACGGGGGGTAGACAATGAGCAGTTCTTC
CDR3aa: CSVEIRGVDNEQFF

abundance: .
v_gene: TRBV6-5
j_gene: TRBJ2-5
d_gene: .
CDR3nt: TGTGCCAGCAGTTTGGGGGGCGTGAAGACCCAGTACTTC
CDR3aa: CASSLGGVKTQYF

abundance: .
v_gene: TRBV5-1
j_gene: TRBJ2-1
d_gene: TRBD2
CDR3nt: TGCGCCAGCAGCTTGGGAAGCGGGGGGGCGGATGAGCAGTTCTTC
CDR3aa: CASSLGSGGADEQFF

abundance: .
v_gene: TRBV27
j_gene: TRBJ1-2
d_gene: .
CDR3nt: TGTGCCAGCAGTTTATCTAGCGGCTACTATGGCTACACCTTC
CDR3aa: CASSLSSGYYGYTF

abundance: .
v_gene: TRBV11-2
j_gene: TRBJ2-5
d_gene: TRBD2
CDR3nt: TGTGCCAGCAGCTCCAGACTAGCGCGGGAGACCCAGTACTTC
CDR3aa: CASSSRLARETQYF

abundance: .
v_gene: TRBV5-4
j_gene: TRBJ2-4
d_gene: TRBD1
CDR3nt: TGTGCCAGCAGCCCGGACAGGGGGCGAGCCAAAAACATTCAGTACTTC
CDR3aa: CASSPDRGRAKNIQYF

abundance: .
v_gene: TRBV13
j_gene: TRBJ1-1
d_gene: TRBD1
CDR3nt: TGTGCCAGCAGCTTAGGACAGGGGGTGTCTGAAGCTTTCTTT
CDR3aa: CASSLGQGVSEAFF

abundance: .
v_gene: TRBV7-9
j_gene: TRBJ1-1
d_gene: .
CDR3nt: TGTGCCAGCAGAAAAGGAGGGGACACTGAAGCTTTCTTT
CDR3aa: CASRKGGDTEAFF

abundance: once
v_gene: TRBV5-1
j_gene: TRBJ1-2
d_gene: TRBD1
CDR3nt: TGCGCCAGCAGCGAAATGGACAGGGCTGATGGCTACACCTTC
CDR3aa: CASSEMDRADGYTF

abundance: .
v_gene: TRBV2
j_gene: TRBJ1-2
d_gene: .
CDR3nt: TGTGCCAGCACTCAGGGTGCCTATGGCTACACCTTC
CDR3aa: CASTQGAYGYTF

abundance: .
v_gene: TRBV19
j_gene: TRBJ2-1
d_gene: .
CDR3nt: TGTGCCAGTAGTTACTGGGAACGCTACAATGAGCAGTTCTTC
CDR3aa: CASSYWERYNEQFF

abundance: .
v_gene: TRBV27
j_gene: TRBJ2-2
d_gene: TRBD2
CDR3nt: TGTGCCAGCAGTTTACTAGCCGGGGGGGGGACCGGGGAGCTGTTTTTT
CDR3aa: CASSLLAGGGTGELFF

abundance: .
v_gene: TRBV19
j_gene: TRBJ2-7
d_gene: TRBD1
CDR3nt: TGTGCCAGTAATCCGTGGGGGACAGCCCTATACGAGCAGTACTTC
CDR3aa: CASNPWGTALYEQYF

abundance: .
v_gene: TRBV29-1
j_gene: TRBJ2-6
d_gene: .
CDR3nt: TGCAGCGTTTTAGAGGAACTAATACAAAGTCGGGCCAACGTCCTGACTTTC
CDR3aa: CSVLEELIQSRANVLTF

abundance: .
v_gene: TRBV6-5
j_gene: TRBJ2-1
d_gene: .
CDR3nt: TGTGCCAGCAGTTACTCGGGGCGGGAGCAGTTCTTC
CDR3aa: CASSYSGREQFF

abundance: .
v_gene: TRBV29-1
j_gene: TRBJ2-5
d_gene: TRBD2
CDR3nt: TGCAGCGTTGATCTGGTTAGCGGGGGGTCGCCACAAGAGACCCAGTACTTC
CDR3aa: CSVDLVSGGSPQETQYF

abundance: .
v_gene: TRBV7-4
j_gene: TRBJ2-7
d_gene: .
CDR3nt: TGTGCCAGCAGCTTGGAGTGGTCCGAGCAGTACTTC
CDR3aa: CASSLEWSEQYF

abundance: .
v_gene: TRBV27
j_gene: TRBJ2-7
d_gene: .
CDR3nt: TGTGCCAGCAGTCCCACCCTCTTCGAGCAGTACTTC
CDR3aa: CASSPTLFEQYF

abundance: .
v_gene: TRBV5-4
j_gene: TRBJ1-1
d_gene: .
CDR3nt: TGTGCCAGCAGCTTCGAGGGGGGCACTGAAGCTTTCTTT
CDR3aa: CASSFEGGTEAFF

abundance: .
v_gene: TRBV7-9
j_gene: TRBJ2-7
d_gene: .
CDR3nt: TGTGCCAGCAGGGCAGGTAACTCCTACGAGCAGTACTTC
CDR3aa: CASRAGNSYEQYF

abundance: .
v_gene: TRBV7-9
j_gene: TRBJ1-2
d_gene: TRBD1
CDR3nt: TGTGCCAGCAGAGTAGGGGACAGCGGCTACACCTTC
CDR3aa: CASRVGDSGYTF

abundance: .
v_gene: TRBV6-4
j_gene: TRBJ2-3
d_gene: .
CDR3nt: TGTGCCAGCAGTGACGTTCCCGGGACTAGCACAGATACGCAGTATTTT
CDR3aa: CASSDVPGTSTDTQYF

abundance: .
v_gene: TRBV2
j_gene: TRBJ2-7
d_gene: .
CDR3nt: TGTGCAACCCGTCCTCTGGGGATAGGCGAGCAGTACTTC
CDR3aa: CATRPLGIGEQYF

abundance: .
v_gene: TRBV9
j_gene: TRBJ1-2
d_gene: TRBD1
CDR3nt: TGTGCCAGCAGCGTTGGACAGGGGGCGGTCGGCTATGGCTACACCTTC
CDR3aa: CASSVGQGAVGYGYTF

abundance: .
v_gene: TRBV7-9
j_gene: TRBJ2-7
d_gene: TRBD2
CDR3nt: TGTGCCAGCGGTTGGCGGGAGGTAGAGCAGTACTTC
CDR3aa: CASGWREVEQYF

abundance: .
v_gene: TRBV4-1
j_gene: TRBJ2-2
d_gene: TRBD1
CDR3nt: TGCGCCAGCAGCCAAAACACAGGGGGCCGGTCCGGGGAGCTGTTTTTT
CDR3aa: CASSQNTGGRSGELFF

abundance: .
v_gene: TRBV19
j_gene: TRBJ2-7
d_gene: .
CDR3nt: TGTGCCAGTAGTTTAGGGCTCGCCTACGAGCAGTACTTC
CDR3aa: CASSLGLAYEQYF

abundance: .
v_gene: TRBV5-1
j_gene: TRBJ2-2
d_gene: TRBD1
CDR3nt: TGCGCCAGCAGCTTAGGACAGGACACCGGGGAGCTGTTTTTT
CDR3aa: CASSLGQDTGELFF

abundance: .
v_gene: TRBV5-6
j_gene: TRBJ1-2
d_gene: TRBD1
CDR3nt: TGTGCAACCCGGACAGGGAGATATGGCTACACCTTC
CDR3aa: CATRTGRYGYTF

abundance: once
v_gene: TRBV7-3
j_gene: TRBJ2-1
d_gene: .
CDR3nt: TGTGCCAGCAGCTTACAGGGGCTGAATGAGCAGTTCTTC
CDR3aa: CASSLQGLNEQFF

abundance: .
v_gene: TRBV14
j_gene: TRBJ2-5
d_gene: TRBD2
CDR3nt: TGTGCCAGCAGCCAGGGACGGACTAGCGGGGTCAGGGAGACCCAGTACTTC
CDR3aa: CASSQGRTSGVRETQYF

abundance: .
v_gene: TRBV11-2
j_gene: TRBJ1-1
d_gene: .
CDR3nt: TGTGCCAGCAGCTTGGGTTCGAACACTGAAGCTTTCTTT
CDR3aa: CASSLGSNTEAFF

abundance: .
v_gene: TRBV25-1
j_gene: TRBJ2-1
d_gene: .
CDR3nt: TGTGCCAGCAGTGGAGGCTTGAGCTCCTACAATGAGCAGTTCTTC
CDR3aa: CASSGGLSSYNEQFF

abundance: .
v_gene: TRBV7-9
j_gene: TRBJ2-5
d_gene: TRBD2
CDR3nt: TGTGCCAGCACCTCGGGGGGGACCCAGTACTTC
CDR3aa: CASTSGGTQYF

abundance: .
v_gene: TRBV11-2
j_gene: TRBJ2-7
d_gene: .
CDR3nt: TGTGCCAGCAGCTTAGATCTGCGCCTAGAGTATTACGAGCAGTACTTC
CDR3aa: CASSLDLRLEYYEQYF

abundance: .
v_gene: TRBV7-9
j_gene: TRBJ1-3
d_gene: .
CDR3nt: TGTGCCAGCAGCTTAATCGGGTCTGGAAACACCATATATTTT
CDR3aa: CASSLIGSGNTIYF

abundance: .
v_gene: TRBV5-6
j_gene: TRBJ2-7
d_gene: TRBD2
CDR3nt: TGTGCCAGCAGCTTGGCCGCGAGCGGGGCCTCCTACGAGCAGTACTTC
CDR3aa: CASSLAASGASYEQYF

abundance: .
v_gene: TRBV5-5
j_gene: TRBJ1-1
d_gene: .
CDR3nt: TGTGCCAGCAGCTCGGGACAAGGCGGCACTGAAGCTTTCTTT
CDR3aa: CASSSGQGGTEAFF

abundance: once
v_gene: TRBV6-4
j_gene: TRBJ2-3
d_gene: TRBD2
CDR3nt: TGTGCCAGCAGTGACGGTAGCGGGGGGGCAGATACGCAGTATTTT
CDR3aa: CASSDGSGGADTQYF

abundance: .
v_gene: TRBV6-4
j_gene: TRBJ1-3
d_gene: .
CDR3nt: TGTGCCACCAACGACTCCGACTCTGGAAACACCATATATTTT
CDR3aa: CATNDSDSGNTIYF

abundance: .
v_gene: TRBV6-1
j_gene: TRBJ2-3
d_gene: .
CDR3nt: TGTGCCAGCAGTGAATTTATAAGGACGGCCACAGATACGCAGTATTTT
CDR3aa: CASSEFIRTATDTQYF